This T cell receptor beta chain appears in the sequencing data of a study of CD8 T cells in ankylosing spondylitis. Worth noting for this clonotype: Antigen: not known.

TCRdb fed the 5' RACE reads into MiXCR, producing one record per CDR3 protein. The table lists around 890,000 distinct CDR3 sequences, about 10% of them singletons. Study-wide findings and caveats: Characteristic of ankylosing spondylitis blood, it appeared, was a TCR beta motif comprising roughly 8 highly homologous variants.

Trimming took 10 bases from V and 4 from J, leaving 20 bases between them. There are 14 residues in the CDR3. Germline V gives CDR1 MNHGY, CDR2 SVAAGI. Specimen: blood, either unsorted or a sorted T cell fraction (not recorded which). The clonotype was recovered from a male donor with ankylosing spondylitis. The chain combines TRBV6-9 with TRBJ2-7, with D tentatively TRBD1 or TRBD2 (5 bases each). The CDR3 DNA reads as TGTGCCATCTTACTACCAGGGAGTAGGTACGAGCAGTACTTC. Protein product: CAILLPGSRYEQYF.